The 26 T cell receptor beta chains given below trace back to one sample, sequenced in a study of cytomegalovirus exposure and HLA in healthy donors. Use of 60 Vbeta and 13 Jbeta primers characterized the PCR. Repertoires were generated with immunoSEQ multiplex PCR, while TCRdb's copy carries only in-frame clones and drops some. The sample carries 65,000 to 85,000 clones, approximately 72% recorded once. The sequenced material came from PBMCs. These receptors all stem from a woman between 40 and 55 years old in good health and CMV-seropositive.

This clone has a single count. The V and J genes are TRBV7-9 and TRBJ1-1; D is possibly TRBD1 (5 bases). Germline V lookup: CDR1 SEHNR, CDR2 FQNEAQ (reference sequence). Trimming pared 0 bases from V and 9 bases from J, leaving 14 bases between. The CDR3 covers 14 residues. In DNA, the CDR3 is TGTGCCAGCAGCTTAGCGCCGTCAGGGCGGAAAGCTTTCTTT. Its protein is CASSLAPSGRKAFF.

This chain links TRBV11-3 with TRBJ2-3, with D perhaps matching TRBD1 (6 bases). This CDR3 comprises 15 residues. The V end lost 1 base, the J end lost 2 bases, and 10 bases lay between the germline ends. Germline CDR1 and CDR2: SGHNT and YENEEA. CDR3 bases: TGTGCCAGCAGCTTAGGGACAGCGAACACAGATACGCAGTATTTT. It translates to CASSLGTANTDTQYF.

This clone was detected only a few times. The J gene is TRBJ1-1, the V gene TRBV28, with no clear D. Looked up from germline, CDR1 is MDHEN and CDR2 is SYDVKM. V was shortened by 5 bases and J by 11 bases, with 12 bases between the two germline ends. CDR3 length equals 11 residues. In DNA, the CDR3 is TGTGCCAGCAGTACCCCGATCGGGGCTTTCTTT. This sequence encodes CASSTPIGAFF.

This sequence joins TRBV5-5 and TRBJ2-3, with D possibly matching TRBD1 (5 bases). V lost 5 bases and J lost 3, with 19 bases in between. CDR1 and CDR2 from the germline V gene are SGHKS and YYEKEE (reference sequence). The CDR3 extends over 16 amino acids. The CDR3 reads CASSPSRGFSTDTQYF. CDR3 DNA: TGTGCCAGCAGTCCCTCAAGGGGATTTTCGACAGATACGCAGTATTTT.

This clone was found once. CDR3 residues: CASSEQGASANEKLFF. As DNA, the CDR3 is TGTGCCAGCAGTGAACAGGGGGCGTCAGCTAATGAAAAACTGTTTTTT. The chain joins TRBV27 to TRBJ1-4; 9 nucleotides match TRBD1. Germline V CDR1 and CDR2: MNHEY, SMNVEV (reference sequence). The V and J ends lost 5 bases and 3 bases, in that order; junction bases with no gene match: 7. CDR3 length: 16 residues.

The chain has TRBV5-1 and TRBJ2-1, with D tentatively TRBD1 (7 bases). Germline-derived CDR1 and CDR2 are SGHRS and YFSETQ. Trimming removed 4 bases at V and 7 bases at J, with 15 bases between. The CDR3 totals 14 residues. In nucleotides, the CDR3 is TGCGCCAGCAGCAATGTCCAGGGGGGAAATGAGCAGTTCTTC. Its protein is CASSNVQGGNEQFF. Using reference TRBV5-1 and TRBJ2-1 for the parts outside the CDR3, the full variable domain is KAGVTQTPRYLIKTRGQQVTLSCSPISGHRSVSWYQQTPGQGLQFLFEYFSETQRNKGNFPGRFSGRQFSNSRSEMNVSTLELGDSALYLCASSNVQGGNEQFFGPGTRLTVL.

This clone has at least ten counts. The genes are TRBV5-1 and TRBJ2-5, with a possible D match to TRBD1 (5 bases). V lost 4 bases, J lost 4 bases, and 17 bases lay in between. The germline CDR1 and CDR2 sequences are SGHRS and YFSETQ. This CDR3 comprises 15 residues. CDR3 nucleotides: TGCGCCAGCAGCGGGTTGGGGCGGCCTGGAGAGACCCAGTACTTC. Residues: CASSGLGRPGETQYF.

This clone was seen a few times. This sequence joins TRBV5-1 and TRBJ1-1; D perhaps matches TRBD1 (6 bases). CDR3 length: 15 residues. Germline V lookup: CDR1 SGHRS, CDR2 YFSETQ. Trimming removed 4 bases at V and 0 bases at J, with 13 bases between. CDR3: CASSPLQGLNTEAFF. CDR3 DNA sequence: TGCGCCAGCAGCCCCCTACAGGGACTGAACACTGAAGCTTTCTTT. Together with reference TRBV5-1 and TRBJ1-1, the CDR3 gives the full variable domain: KAGVTQTPRYLIKTRGQQVTLSCSPISGHRSVSWYQQTPGQGLQFLFEYFSETQRNKGNFPGRFSGRQFSNSRSEMNVSTLELGDSALYLCASSPLQGLNTEAFFGQGTRLTVV.

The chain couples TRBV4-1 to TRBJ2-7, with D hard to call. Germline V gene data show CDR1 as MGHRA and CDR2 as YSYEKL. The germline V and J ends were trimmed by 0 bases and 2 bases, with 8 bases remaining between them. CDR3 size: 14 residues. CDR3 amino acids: CASSQDREAYEQYF. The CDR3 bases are TGCGCCAGCAGCCAAGATCGTGAGGCCTACGAGCAGTACTTC.

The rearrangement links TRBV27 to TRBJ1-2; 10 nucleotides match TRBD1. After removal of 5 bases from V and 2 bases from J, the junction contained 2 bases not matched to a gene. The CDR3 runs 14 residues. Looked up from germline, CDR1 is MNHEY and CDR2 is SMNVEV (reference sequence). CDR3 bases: TGTGCCAGCAGTCGGGGACAGGGGAACTATGGCTACACCTTC. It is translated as CASSRGQGNYGYTF.

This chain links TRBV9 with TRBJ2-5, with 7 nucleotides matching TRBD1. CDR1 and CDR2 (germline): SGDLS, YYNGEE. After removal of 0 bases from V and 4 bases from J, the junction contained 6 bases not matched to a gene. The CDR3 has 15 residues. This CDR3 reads CASSVAGTATETQYF. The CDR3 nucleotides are TGTGCCAGCAGCGTAGCCGGGACAGCTACAGAGACCCAGTACTTC.

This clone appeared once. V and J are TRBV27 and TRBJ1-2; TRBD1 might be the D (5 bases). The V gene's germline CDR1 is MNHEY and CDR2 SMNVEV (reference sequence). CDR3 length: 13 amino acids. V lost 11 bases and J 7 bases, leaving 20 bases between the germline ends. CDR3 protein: CAVGRGSSGGYTF. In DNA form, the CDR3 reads TGTGCCGTGGGAAGGGGCTCTTCGGGTGGCTACACCTTC.

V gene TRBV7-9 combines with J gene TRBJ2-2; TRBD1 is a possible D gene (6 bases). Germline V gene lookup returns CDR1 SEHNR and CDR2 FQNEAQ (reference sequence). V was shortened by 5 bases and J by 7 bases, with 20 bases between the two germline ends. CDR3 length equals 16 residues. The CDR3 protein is CASSVRQGRSGGELFF. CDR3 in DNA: TGTGCCAGCAGCGTCCGTCAGGGGCGCTCCGGCGGGGAGCTGTTTTTT.

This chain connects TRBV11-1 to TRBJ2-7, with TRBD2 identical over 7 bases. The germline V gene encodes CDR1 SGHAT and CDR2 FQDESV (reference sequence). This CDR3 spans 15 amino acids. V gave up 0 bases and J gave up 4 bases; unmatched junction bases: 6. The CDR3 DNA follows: TGTGCCAGCAGCTTAGCGTGGACGGGGGGATACGAGCAGTACTTC. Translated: CASSLAWTGGYEQYF.

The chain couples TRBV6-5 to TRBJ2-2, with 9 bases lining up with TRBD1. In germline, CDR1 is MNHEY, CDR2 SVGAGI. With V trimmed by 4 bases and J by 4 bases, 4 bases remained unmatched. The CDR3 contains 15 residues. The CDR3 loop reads CASSWTGVGTGELFF. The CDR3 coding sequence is TGTGCCAGCAGTTGGACAGGGGTTGGCACCGGGGAGCTGTTTTTT.

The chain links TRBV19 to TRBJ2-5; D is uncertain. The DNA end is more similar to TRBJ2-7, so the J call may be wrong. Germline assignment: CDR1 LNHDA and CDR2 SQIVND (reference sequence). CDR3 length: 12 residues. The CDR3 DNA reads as TGTGCCAGTAGCTCAGGATTCTACGAGCAGTACTTC. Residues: CASSSGFYEQYF.

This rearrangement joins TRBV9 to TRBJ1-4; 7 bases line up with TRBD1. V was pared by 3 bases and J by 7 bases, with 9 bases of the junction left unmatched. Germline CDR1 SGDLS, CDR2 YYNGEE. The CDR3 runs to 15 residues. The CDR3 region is CASSDLRDSSEKLFF. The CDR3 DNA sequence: TGTGCCAGCAGCGATCTCCGGGACAGTTCTGAAAAACTGTTTTTT.

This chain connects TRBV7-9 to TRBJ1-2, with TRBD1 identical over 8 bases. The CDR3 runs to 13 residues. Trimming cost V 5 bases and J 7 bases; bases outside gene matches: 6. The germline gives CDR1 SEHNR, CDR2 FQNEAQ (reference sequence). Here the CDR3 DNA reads TGTGCCAGCAGCCCCTATGACAGGGGTGGCTACACCTTC. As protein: CASSPYDRGGYTF. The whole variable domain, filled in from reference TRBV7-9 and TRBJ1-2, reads DTGVSQNPRHKITKRGQNVTFRCDPISEHNRLYWYRQTLGQGPEFLTYFQNEAQLEKSRLLSDRFSAERPKGSFSTLEIQRTEQGDSAMYLCASSPYDRGGYTFGSGTRLTVV.

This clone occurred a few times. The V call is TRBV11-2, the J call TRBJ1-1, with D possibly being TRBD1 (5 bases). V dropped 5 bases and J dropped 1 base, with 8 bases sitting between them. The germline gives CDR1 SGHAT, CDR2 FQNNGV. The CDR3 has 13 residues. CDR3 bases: TGTGCCAGCAGCCCGACAGAGAACACTGAAGCTTTCTTT. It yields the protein CASSPTENTEAFF.

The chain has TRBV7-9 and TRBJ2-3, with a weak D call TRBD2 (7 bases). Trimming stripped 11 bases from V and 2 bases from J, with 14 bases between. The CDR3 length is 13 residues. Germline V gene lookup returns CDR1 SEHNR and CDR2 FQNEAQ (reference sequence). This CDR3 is CAERDIFTDTQYF. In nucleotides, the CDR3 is TGTGCCGAGCGGGACATATTCACAGATACGCAGTATTTT.

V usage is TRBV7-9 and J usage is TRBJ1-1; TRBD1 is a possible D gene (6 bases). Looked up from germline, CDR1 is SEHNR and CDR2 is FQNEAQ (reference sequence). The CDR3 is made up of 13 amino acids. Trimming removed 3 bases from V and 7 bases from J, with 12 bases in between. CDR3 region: CASSFTGLDEAFF. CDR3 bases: TGTGCCAGCAGCTTTACAGGGTTGGATGAAGCTTTCTTT.

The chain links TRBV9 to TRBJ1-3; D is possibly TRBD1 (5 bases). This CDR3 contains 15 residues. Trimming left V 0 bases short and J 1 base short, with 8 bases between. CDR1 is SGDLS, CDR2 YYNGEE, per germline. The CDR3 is CASSVAGASGNTIYF. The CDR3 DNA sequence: TGTGCCAGCAGCGTAGCTGGGGCTTCTGGAAACACCATATATTTT.

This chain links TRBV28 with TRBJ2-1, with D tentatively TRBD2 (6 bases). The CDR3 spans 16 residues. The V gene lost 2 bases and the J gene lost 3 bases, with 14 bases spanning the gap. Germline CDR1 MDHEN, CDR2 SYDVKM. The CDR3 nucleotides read TGTGCCAGCAGTTTAGCGGGGTTAGCGGACTACAATGAGCAGTTCTTC. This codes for CASSLAGLADYNEQFF. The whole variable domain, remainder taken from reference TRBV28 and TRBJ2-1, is DVKVTQSSRYLVKRTGEKVFLECVQDMDHENMFWYRQDPGLGLRLIYFSYDVKMKEKGDIPEGYSVSREKKERFSLILESASTNQTSMYLCASSLAGLADYNEQFFGPGTRLTVL.

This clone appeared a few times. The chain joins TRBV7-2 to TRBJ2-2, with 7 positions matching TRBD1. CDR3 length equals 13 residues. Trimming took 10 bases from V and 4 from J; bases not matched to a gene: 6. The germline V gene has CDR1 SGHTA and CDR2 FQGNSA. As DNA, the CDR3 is TGTGCCACCGAGGGGGCGCTCACCGGGGAGCTGTTTTTT. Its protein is CATEGALTGELFF.

The CDR3 sequence: CASSKDRAAKYF. As DNA, the CDR3 is TGTGCCAGCAGTAAGGACAGGGCTGCAAAGTACTTC. This chain links TRBV28 with TRBJ2-7, with TRBD1 identical over 8 bases. The J segment lost 11 bases and the V segment lost 5 bases, leaving 8 bases of the junction unmatched. The CDR3 length is 12 residues. Germline values: CDR1 MDHEN, CDR2 SYDVKM. Full variable domain (remainder filled in from reference TRBV28 and TRBJ2-7): DVKVTQSSRYLVKRTGEKVFLECVQDMDHENMFWYRQDPGLGLRLIYFSYDVKMKEKGDIPEGYSVSREKKERFSLILESASTNQTSMYLCASSKDRAAKYFGPGTRLTVT.

The CDR3 loop is CASTPGQGVYEQYF. The CDR3 region has the DNA TGTGCCAGCACCCCGGGACAGGGTGTCTACGAGCAGTACTTC. V usage is TRBV2 and J usage is TRBJ2-7; 9 bases are a match to TRBD1. CDR3 length: 14 residues. From germline, CDR1 is SNHLY and CDR2 FYNNEI. The V segment lost 7 bases and the J segment 3 bases; nucleotides outside the gene matches: 7.